This T cell receptor beta chain was obtained from a study of breast tumors, draining lymph nodes, adjacent tissues. Findings and caveats of the study: The lymph node origin of tumor T cells was framed as consistent with a hypothesis, not demonstrated. Most tumor T cells seemingly derive from lymph node, then expand in tumor. Tumor and nontumor repertoires were significantly more similar in luminal-like than in basal-like breast cancer. Tumor repertoires ranked between lymph nodes and nontumor tissue in diversity, with V and J gene preferences.

One entry per CDR3 protein, called by TCRdb with MiXCR from the multiplex PCR reads. This repertoire shows about 52,000 distinct CDR3 sequences, 35% to 50% found once; its top ten account for over 9.5%. The CDR3 runs to 17 residues. CDR1 and CDR2 (germline): SGDLS, YYNGEE. Concerning this clonotype itself: Its antigen is still unknown.

This receptor was taken from a female donor with breast cancer. Some clones in this sample may be carry-over from other donors' samples. The gene calls are TRBV9 and TRBJ2-5; TRBD2 might be the D (6 bases). The last part of the DNA fits TRBJ2-1 better; the J call may be wrong. Specimen: breast tumor tissue. The CDR3 region is CASRPEPEGLLNNEQFF. CDR3 DNA sequence: TGTGCCAGCAGACCAGAACCGGAGGGACTCCTAAACAATGAGCAGTTCTTC.